The 11 T cell receptor beta chains in this list originate from one sample, sequenced in a study of cytotoxic CD8 clonotypes in ibrutinib-treated CLL. Using immunoSEQ multiplex PCR, the repertoire was profiled, and TCRdb retains in-frame clones only, with some absent. The data contain more than 110,000 clones, around 82% of them singletons. This material consisted of PBMCs, taken after 36 months of ibrutinib treatment. The receptors here all came from a human donor with chronic lymphocytic leukemia.

In its sample, this clone was seen once. The CDR3 is CASSLVISSYEQYF. Written as DNA, the CDR3 is TGTGCCAGCAGCTTGGTCATTTCCTCCTACGAGCAGTACTTC. The chain combines TRBV5-8 with TRBJ2-7; D is undetermined. CDR3 length: 14 amino acids. Germline V gene sequence: CDR1 SGHTS, CDR2 YDEGEE. V dropped 0 bases and J dropped 0 bases, with 7 bases sitting between them. Full variable domain (outside the CDR3, taken from reference TRBV5-8 and TRBJ2-7): EAGVTQSPTHLIKTRGQQATLRCSPISGHTSVYWYQQALGLGLQFLLWYDEGEERNRGNFPPRFSGRQFPNYSSELNVNALELEDSALYLCASSLVISSYEQYFGPGTRLTVT.

The rearrangement joins TRBV6-5 to TRBJ1-1; no clear D gene. The germline gives CDR1 MNHEY, CDR2 SVGAGI. The V end was cut by 0 bases, the J end by 0 bases, with 11 bases between. The CDR3 covers 16 residues. The CDR3 is CASSYSKAGVNTEAFF. Here the CDR3 DNA reads TGTGCCAGCAGTTACTCGAAAGCCGGGGTGAACACTGAAGCTTTCTTT.

The chain is built from TRBV7-3 and TRBJ1-5; no reliable D call. The CDR3 totals 15 residues. In germline, CDR1 is SGHTA, CDR2 FQGTGA. Trimming left V 3 bases short and J 1 base short, with 10 bases between. As DNA, the CDR3 is TGTGCCAGCAGCTTGTACCAGGAAAGCAATCAGCCCCAGCATTTT. This gives the protein CASSLYQESNQPQHF.

This chain uses TRBV7-7 with TRBJ2-3; D is uncertain. In germline, CDR1 is SSHAT, CDR2 FNYEAQ (reference sequence). The germline V and J ends were trimmed by 5 bases and 2 bases, with 11 bases remaining between them. CDR3 size: 14 residues. CDR3 sequence reads: CASSPSRVTDTQYF. The CDR3 region has the DNA TGTGCCAGCAGCCCAAGCAGAGTCACAGATACGCAGTATTTT.

This chain uses TRBV28 with TRBJ1-3; D perhaps matches TRBD1 (6 bases). Germline CDR1 reads MDHEN; CDR2 reads SYDVKM. The V gene lost 3 bases and the J gene lost 0 bases, with 12 bases spanning the gap. The length of the CDR3 is 16 residues. The DNA for the CDR3 is TGTGCCAGCAGTTTCGGGAGGGGGTCCTCTGGAAACACCATATATTTT. Translated, it gives CASSFGRGSSGNTIYF. The whole variable domain, remainder taken from reference TRBV28 and TRBJ1-3, is DVKVTQSSRYLVKRTGEKVFLECVQDMDHENMFWYRQDPGLGLRLIYFSYDVKMKEKGDIPEGYSVSREKKERFSLILESASTNQTSMYLCASSFGRGSSGNTIYFGEGSWLTVV.

The gene calls are TRBV9 and TRBJ2-7; no definite D call. The CDR3 is 15 residues long. Trimming took 4 bases from V and 3 from J, leaving 17 bases between them. Germline loops: CDR1 SGDLS, CDR2 YYNGEE. CDR3 bases: TGTGCCAGCAGCCCAACGCCAAGATTGTTCTACGAGCAGTACTTC. This codes for CASSPTPRLFYEQYF.

V gene TRBV6-5 combines with J gene TRBJ2-1; 7 bases are a match to TRBD1. Trimming at V came to 5 bases and at J to 1 base, leaving 5 bases not matched to a gene. Germline lookup yields CDR1 MNHEY and CDR2 SVGAGI. The CDR3 runs to 15 residues. CDR3 sequence: CASSRQTGSYNEQFF. The CDR3 DNA sequence: TGTGCCAGCAGTAGGCAGACAGGGTCCTACAATGAGCAGTTCTTC.

This chain connects TRBV18 to TRBJ1-1; tentative D call: TRBD1 (6 bases). The V gene's germline CDR1 is KGHSH and CDR2 LQKENI. CDR3 length: 18 amino acids. V was cut by 6 bases and J by 1 base, with 24 bases left in between. The CDR3 reads CASSRGAYRVSTNTEAFF. The CDR3 bases are TGTGCCAGCTCGCGGGGGGCCTACAGGGTATCCACGAACACTGAAGCTTTCTTT.

This clone was detected only a few times. The V gene is TRBV6-1, the J gene TRBJ2-7; D not resolved. The V gene lost 6 bases and the J gene lost 3 bases, with 9 bases spanning the gap. The germline V gene encodes CDR1 MNHNS and CDR2 SASEGT. The CDR3 extends over 12 amino acids. The CDR3 bases are TGTGCCAGCAGCTACACTATCTACGAGCAGTACTTC. Encoded protein: CASSYTIYEQYF.

This clone was picked up a small number of times. This chain connects TRBV2 to TRBJ1-6; 8 bases align to TRBD1. After removal of 6 bases from V and 9 bases from J, the junction contained 10 bases not matched to a gene. Germline CDR1 and CDR2: SNHLY and FYNNEI. This CDR3 has 15 amino acids. The CDR3 region is CASSRSRDRSSPLHF. The CDR3 nucleotides read TGTGCCAGCAGCCGATCTAGGGACAGGAGTTCACCCCTCCACTTT.

This clone was detected only once. The rearrangement joins TRBV6-5 to TRBJ2-7; 9 bases are a match to TRBD2. V lost 6 bases, J lost 0 bases, and 6 bases stayed unmatched. Per the germline V gene, CDR1 is MNHEY and CDR2 is SVGAGI. This CDR3 spans 15 amino acids. The CDR3: CASRTSGGSSYEQYF. CDR3 in DNA: TGTGCCAGCAGGACTAGCGGAGGGAGCTCCTACGAGCAGTACTTC.